This TCR beta chain was observed in a study of immune evolution from preneoplasia to lung adenocarcinoma (dated by TCRdb to the early 2020s). For the study in its entirety: The study combined immune gene expression, TCR sequencing and multiplex immunofluorescence to profile immune contexture across lung adenocarcinoma precursors and invasive adenocarcinoma. Resected precursor lesions (AAH, AIS, MIA) and invasive adenocarcinomas were compared with paired morphologically normal lung tissue. The sample size was set by how many specimens were available, not by a prior power calculation. The immune data were combined with whole exome sequencing and methylation data from the same cohort of nodules. A total of around 50 patients with pulmonary nodules who underwent surgical resection were included in the overall cohort. A total of under 55 patients contributed TCR sequencing data. The study reported that around 100 samples were used for TCR sequencing. POLYSOLVER was used to infer Class I HLA alleles from exome data, while LOHHLA was used to detect allele-specific HLA loss. General findings and caveats noted by the study authors: The highest top T cell clone frequencies were observed in normal lung, and a progressive decrease in top T cell clone frequencies appeared to occur from AAH through AIS, MIA and invasive adenocarcinoma. The findings rested on association rather than direct causation, and larger cohorts with long-term follow-up and longitudinal biopsies were considered necessary. All patients were from Japan and China, so applicability to Western populations was uncertain. The highest clonality was observed in normal lung, whereas higher T cell density and diversity but lower clonality appeared to be present in later-stage lesions.

TCR beta CDR3 regions were sequenced from DNA using the immunoSEQ hsTCRbeta Kit. As for the original processing: TCR sequencing data were analysed with the ImmunoSEQ Analyzer. T cell clonality was defined as 1 minus Pielou's evenness, as computed on productive rearrangements. To measure T cell diversity, the inverse Simpson index was applied to productive templates. T cell density was expressed as TCR beta template counts normalized to usable DNA, with usable DNA estimated by amplifying and sequencing housekeeping genes. TCR metrics were compared across histologic stages using two-sided Kruskal-Wallis tests. This immuneACCESS table, as held by TCRdb, lists in-frame sequences with V and J called but not all clones. Of the missing ones, under half trace to an unresolved V gene in checked studies; the others have no known cause. V and J calls and clone size come straight from that table; D and trimming were deduced from the DNA. The sample contains approximately 8,000 clones, around four fifths of them found a single time. Approximately 8% of the sample goes to the ten largest clones.

Resection was performed on patients in Japan or China between 2014 and 2017. Two lung cancer pathologists independently confirmed the histologic diagnosis of each case on H&E slides. FFPE tissue was used for DNA isolation with the AllPrep DNA/RNA FFPE Kit. CDR1 and CDR2 (MDHEN, SYDVKM) derive from the germline V gene. The junction carries 15 bases between V and J, which are trimmed by 7 bases and 1 base respectively. The CDR3 measures 15 amino acids from cysteine to phenylalanine. The sequence is cut down to CDR3 DNA, 45 bases in frame from base 1. This clone was picked up one time. Its antigen target is currently unknown. No base-level quality is on record; no much larger clone is a single base apart.

Input material: FFPE adjacent normal lung tissue. Here the chain combines TRBV28 and TRBJ2-3; D gene: possibly TRBD2, on 6 matching bases. This TCR was sampled from a person aged 65-85 years with lung adenocarcinoma. Here the CDR3 is given as CASTKSGGGTDTQYF. The bases are TGTGCCAGCACCAAAAGCGGCGGGGGCACAGATACGCAGTATTTT. When the CDR3 is completed using the reference TRBV28 and TRBJ2-3 genes on either side, the full variable domain is DVKVTQSSRYLVKRTGEKVFLECVQDMDHENMFWYRQDPGLGLRLIYFSYDVKMKEKGDIPEGYSVSREKKERFSLILESASTNQTSMYLCASTKSGGGTDTQYFGPGTRLTVL.